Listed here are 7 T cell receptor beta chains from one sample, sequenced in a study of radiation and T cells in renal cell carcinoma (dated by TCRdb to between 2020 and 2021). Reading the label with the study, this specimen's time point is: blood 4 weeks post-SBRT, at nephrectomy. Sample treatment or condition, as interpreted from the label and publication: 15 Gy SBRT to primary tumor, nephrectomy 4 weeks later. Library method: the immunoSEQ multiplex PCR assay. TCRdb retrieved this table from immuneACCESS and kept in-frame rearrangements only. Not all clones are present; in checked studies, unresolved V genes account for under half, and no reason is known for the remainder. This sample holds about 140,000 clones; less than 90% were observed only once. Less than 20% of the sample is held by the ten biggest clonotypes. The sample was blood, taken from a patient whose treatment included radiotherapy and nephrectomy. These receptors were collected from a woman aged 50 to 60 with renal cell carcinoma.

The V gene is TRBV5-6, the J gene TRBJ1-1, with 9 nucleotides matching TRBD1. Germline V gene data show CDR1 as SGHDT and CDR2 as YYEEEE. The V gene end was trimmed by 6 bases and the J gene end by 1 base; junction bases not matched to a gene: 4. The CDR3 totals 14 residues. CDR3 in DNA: TGTGCCAGCATCCCGGGACAGGGGAACACTGAAGCTTTCTTT. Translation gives CASIPGQGNTEAFF.

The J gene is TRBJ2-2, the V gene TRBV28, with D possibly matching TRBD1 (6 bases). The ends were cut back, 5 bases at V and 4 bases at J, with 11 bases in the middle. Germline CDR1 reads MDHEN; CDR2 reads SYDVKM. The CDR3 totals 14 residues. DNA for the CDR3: TGTGCCAGCAGTCAAGACAGGTTCACCGGGGAGCTGTTTTTT. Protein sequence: CASSQDRFTGELFF.

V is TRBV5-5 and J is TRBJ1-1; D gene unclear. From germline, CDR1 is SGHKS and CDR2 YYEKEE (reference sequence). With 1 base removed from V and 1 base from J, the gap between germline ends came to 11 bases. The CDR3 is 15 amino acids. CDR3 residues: CASSLLEGRNTEAFF. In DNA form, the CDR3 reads TGTGCCAGCAGCTTGCTTGAGGGCCGGAACACTGAAGCTTTCTTT.

The CDR3 nucleotides read TGTGCCAGTACCATGGGTGACAGGGGGCGAGTGTATGAGCAGTTCTTC. Translation: CASTMGDRGRVYEQFF. The chain recombines TRBV19 with TRBJ2-1, with 10 positions matching TRBD1. This CDR3 comprises 16 residues. The V segment lost 7 bases and the J segment 8 bases; nucleotides outside the gene matches: 14. CDR1 is LNHDA, CDR2 SQIVND, per germline (reference sequence).

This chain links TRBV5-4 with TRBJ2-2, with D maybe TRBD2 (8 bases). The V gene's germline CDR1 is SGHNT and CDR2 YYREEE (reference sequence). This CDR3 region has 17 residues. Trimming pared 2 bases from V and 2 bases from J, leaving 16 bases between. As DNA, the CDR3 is TGTGCCAGCAGCTTTCCCACGGGAGGGGGCAACACCGGGGAGCTGTTTTTT. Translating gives CASSFPTGGGNTGELFF.

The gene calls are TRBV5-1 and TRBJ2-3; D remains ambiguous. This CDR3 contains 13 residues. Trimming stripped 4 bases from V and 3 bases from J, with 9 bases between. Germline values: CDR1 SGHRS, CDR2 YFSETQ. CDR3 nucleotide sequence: TGCGCCAGCAGCGTGTTCAGGACAGATACGCAGTATTTT. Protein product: CASSVFRTDTQYF. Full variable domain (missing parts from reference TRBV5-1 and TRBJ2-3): KAGVTQTPRYLIKTRGQQVTLSCSPISGHRSVSWYQQTPGQGLQFLFEYFSETQRNKGNFPGRFSGRQFSNSRSEMNVSTLELGDSALYLCASSVFRTDTQYFGPGTRLTVL.

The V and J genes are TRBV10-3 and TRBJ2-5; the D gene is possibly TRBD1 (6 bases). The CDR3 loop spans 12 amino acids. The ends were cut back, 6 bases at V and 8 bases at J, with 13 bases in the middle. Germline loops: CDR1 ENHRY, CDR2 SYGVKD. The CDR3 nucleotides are TGTGCCATCAGACCCACAGGGAATACCCAGTACTTC. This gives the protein CAIRPTGNTQYF.